Described below is a single T cell receptor beta chain sequence and its context. Enrollment of patients from Seattle took place during active infection, with longitudinal follow-up. The data belong to a study of blood T cell repertoires in COVID-19. On the study more broadly: Sites across the United States, Italy and Spain contributed samples from acute and convalescent COVID-19.

CDR3 size: 14 residues. CDR1 is SNHLY, CDR2 FYNNEI, per germline. Trimming took 7 bases from V and 5 from J; bases not matched to a gene: 4. As handled by the study authors: Amplification of reference gene primers was used by the study to estimate nucleated cell counts. Sequencing used immunoSEQ multiplex PCR; TCRdb keeps in-frame clones, though not all of them. V, J and clone size were drawn from that table, and D and trimming were deduced from the DNA. The data hold over 150,000 clones, with approximately 84% observed a single time. The clonotype originates from a woman of 80 years or more with COVID-19, enrolled during active disease. The sample taken for sequencing was peripheral blood. The chain couples TRBV2 to TRBJ2-5; 13 bases match TRBD2. Here the CDR3 DNA reads TGTGCCAGCAAAGGACTAGCGGGAGTGGAGACCCAGTACTTC. Amino acid sequence: CASKGLAGVETQYF.